Listed here are 24 T cell receptor beta chains from one sample, sequenced in a study of cytomegalovirus exposure and HLA in healthy donors. The PCR had 60 Vbeta and 13 Jbeta primers. The repertoire was sequenced with immunoSEQ multiplex PCR; TCRdb's copy has only in-frame clones and lacks some. The data contain some 100,000 clones, around 69% of them singletons. The material sequenced was PBMCs. The receptors were sampled from a man in his fifties or sixties in good health and CMV-seropositive.

The chain employs TRBV6-1 and TRBJ2-4; possibly TRBD1 for D (5 bases). The V and J ends lost 7 bases and 5 bases respectively, with 18 bases between them. Germline V gene sequence: CDR1 MNHNS, CDR2 SASEGT. The CDR3 loop spans 15 amino acids. CDR3 in DNA: TGTGCCAGCACCTTCCTAGGCAGGGCCCAAAACATTCAGTACTTC. Its translation is CASTFLGRAQNIQYF.

The chain couples TRBV28 to TRBJ1-4; no reliable D call. Trimming removed 6 bases from V and 4 bases from J, with 9 bases in between. The CDR3 sequence is 13 residues long. Germline V gene lookup returns CDR1 MDHEN and CDR2 SYDVKM. As DNA, the CDR3 is TGTGCCAGCAGGACTCCTATTAATGAAAAACTGTTTTTT. Amino acids: CASRTPINEKLFF.

V usage is TRBV5-1 and J usage is TRBJ2-1, with 13 bases aligning to TRBD2. The CDR3 has 18 amino acids. V dropped 7 bases and J dropped 7; count of bases not matched to a gene: 17. Germline V CDR1 and CDR2: SGHRS, YFSETQ. The CDR3 bases are TGCGCCAGCGCACCCTTCCTTCCGGGACTAGCGGGGACAAATGAGCAGTTCTTC. It translates to CASAPFLPGLAGTNEQFF.

In this sample, this clone turned up once. V and J are TRBV6-5 and TRBJ1-1; TRBD1 is a possible D gene (5 bases). The CDR3 runs to 14 residues. V was shortened by 0 bases and J by 3 bases, with 8 bases between the two germline ends. Germline V gene data show CDR1 as MNHEY and CDR2 as SVGAGI. CDR3: CASSYSRQHTEAFF. The CDR3 nucleotides read TGTGCCAGCAGTTACTCGAGACAGCACACTGAAGCTTTCTTT.

A few counts support this clone. The chain recombines TRBV28 with TRBJ2-7, with TRBD2 identical over 10 bases. Germline CDR1 is MDHEN and CDR2 is SYDVKM. The V gene end was trimmed by 11 bases and the J gene end by 6 bases; junction bases not matched to a gene: 7. The CDR3 covers 12 residues. As DNA, the CDR3 is TGTGCCGGGAGCGGGAGGGTAGGCGAGCAGTACTTC. Translating gives CAGSGRVGEQYF.

This clone was picked up one time. The genes are TRBV7-9 and TRBJ2-1, with 8 bases that match TRBD2. The germline CDR1 and CDR2 sequences are SEHNR and FQNEAQ (reference sequence). This CDR3 region has 14 residues. After removal of 8 bases from V and 5 bases from J, the junction contained 8 bases not matched to a gene. The CDR3: CASRISGRDNEQFF. The DNA of the CDR3 is TGTGCCAGCCGGATCAGCGGGAGAGACAATGAGCAGTTCTTC.

The V gene is TRBV5-5, the J gene TRBJ1-3; D unresolved. CDR1 and CDR2 from the germline V gene are SGHKS and YYEKEE (reference sequence). V lost 0 bases, J lost 0 bases, and 7 bases lay in between. The CDR3 consists of 15 residues. CDR3 region: CASSLAQISGNTIYF. CDR3 nucleotide sequence: TGTGCCAGCAGCTTGGCTCAGATCTCTGGAAACACCATATATTTT.

V is TRBV27 and J is TRBJ1-2; D uncertain. Per the germline V gene, CDR1 is MNHEY and CDR2 is SMNVEV (reference sequence). There are 14 residues in the CDR3. V lost 5 bases, J lost 2 bases, and 12 bases lay in between. The CDR3, as DNA: TGTGCCAGCAGTCGGGTAGCCATAAACTATGGCTACACCTTC. Translated: CASSRVAINYGYTF.

The chain links TRBV27 to TRBJ2-2; TRBD2 might be the D (6 bases). This CDR3 region has 14 residues. Germline lookup yields CDR1 MNHEY and CDR2 SMNVEV (reference sequence). V lost 4 bases, J lost 6 bases, and 12 bases lay in between. This chain's CDR3 is CASSSGSSAGELFF. As DNA, the CDR3 is TGTGCCAGCAGTTCCGGGAGTAGTGCCGGGGAGCTGTTTTTT.

The chain has TRBV27 and TRBJ2-3; TRBD2 matches 10 bases. The V segment lost 0 bases and the J segment 2 bases; nucleotides outside the gene matches: 5. Germline values: CDR1 MNHEY, CDR2 SMNVEV (reference sequence). The CDR3 covers 17 residues. The CDR3 here is CASSLSPLAGDTDTQYF. In DNA, the CDR3 is TGTGCCAGCAGTTTATCACCGCTAGCGGGGGACACAGATACGCAGTATTTT.

The chain has TRBV7-9 and TRBJ2-7; D call uncertain. Germline V gene sequence: CDR1 SEHNR, CDR2 FQNEAQ (reference sequence). The V end lost 5 bases, the J end lost 3 bases, and 14 bases lay between the germline ends. CDR3 size: 14 residues. This chain's CDR3 is CASSIDFSSYEQYF. As DNA, the CDR3 is TGTGCCAGCAGCATTGACTTTTCCAGCTACGAGCAGTACTTC.

CDR3 bases: TGTGCCAGCAGCGTAAGCGCACAGGGAAATGGAAACACCATATATTTT. Residues: CASSVSAQGNGNTIYF. This chain joins TRBV9 and TRBJ1-3; D perhaps matches TRBD1 (6 bases). The CDR3 covers 16 residues. Per germline, CDR1 SGDLS and CDR2 YYNGEE. V was pared by 1 base and J by 3 bases, with 14 bases between.

This clone appeared a few times. This chain links TRBV19 with TRBJ2-1, with a weak D call TRBD2 (6 bases). Trimming took 5 bases from V and 4 from J, leaving 21 bases between them. Per the germline V gene, CDR1 is LNHDA and CDR2 is SQIVND (reference sequence). This CDR3 has 17 residues. This chain's CDR3 is CASSSGDWGFNYNEQFF. The CDR3 nucleotides read TGTGCCAGTAGTTCGGGGGACTGGGGATTTAATTACAATGAGCAGTTCTTC.

This clone was observed a handful of times. The same CDR3 can be traced to other DNA sequences in this sample. The J gene is TRBJ1-5, the V gene TRBV29-1, with 8 bases fitting TRBD1. The length of the CDR3 is 12 residues. Per the germline V gene, CDR1 is SQVTM and CDR2 is ANQGSEA. V shed 6 bases and J 4 bases; nucleotides not matched to a gene: 2. CDR3 amino acids: CSVGDRNQPQHF. The DNA of the CDR3 is TGCAGCGTGGGGGACAGGAATCAGCCCCAGCATTTT.

The chain joins TRBV19 to TRBJ2-7, with 11 nucleotides matching TRBD2. Germline-derived CDR1 and CDR2 are LNHDA and SQIVND (reference sequence). CDR3 length: 14 residues. J lost 5 bases, V lost 6 bases, and 6 bases had no gene match. The CDR3 DNA reads as TGTGCCAGTAGCGATAGCGGGAGGGCCCACGAGCAGTACTTC. Residues: CASSDSGRAHEQYF.

The count of this clone is one. This sequence joins TRBV28 and TRBJ2-1; 14 bases line up with TRBD2. This CDR3 is 17 amino acids long. Germline assignment: CDR1 MDHEN and CDR2 SYDVKM. V gave up 4 bases and J gave up 6 bases; unmatched junction bases: 8. This CDR3 reads CASSSGLAGELGNEQFF. The DNA of the CDR3 is TGTGCCAGCAGTTCGGGACTAGCGGGAGAGTTAGGCAATGAGCAGTTCTTC.

The J gene is TRBJ2-7, the V gene TRBV5-4; 7 bases map to TRBD1. V gave up 3 bases and J gave up 2 bases; unmatched junction bases: 11. This CDR3 has 16 amino acids. Looked up from germline, CDR1 is SGHNT and CDR2 is YYREEE (reference sequence). The CDR3 bases are TGTGCCAGCAGCTCCGGACAGGAATTTATCACCTACGAGCAGTACTTC. It translates to CASSSGQEFITYEQYF. Complete variable domain (other parts from reference TRBV5-4 and TRBJ2-7): ETGVTQSPTHLIKTRGQQVTLRCSSQSGHNTVSWYQQALGQGPQFIFQYYREEENGRGNFPPRFSGLQFPNYSSELNVNALELDDSALYLCASSSGQEFITYEQYFGPGTRLTVT.

This chain links TRBV2 with TRBJ2-5; D might be TRBD2 (6 bases). Germline lookup yields CDR1 SNHLY and CDR2 FYNNEI. V was pared by 1 base and J by 5 bases, with 8 bases between. The CDR3 consists of 13 residues. CDR3 bases: TGTGCCAGCAGTGAAGGGGCGGGGGAGACCCAGTACTTC. Amino acid sequence: CASSEGAGETQYF.

The V gene is TRBV10-1, the J gene TRBJ1-5; unclear D gene. Germline CDR1 reads WNHNN; CDR2 reads SYGVQD (reference sequence). CDR3 length: 14 residues. Deletions cut 8 bases from V and 6 bases from J, with 17 bases between. The CDR3 sequence: CASPVYRRTQPQHF. Written as DNA, the CDR3 is TGCGCCAGCCCTGTGTATAGGAGAACTCAGCCCCAGCATTTT.

The J gene is TRBJ2-2, the V gene TRBV5-1; tentatively, D is TRBD2 (6 bases). Germline values: CDR1 SGHRS, CDR2 YFSETQ. Trimming took 4 bases from V and 2 from J, leaving 12 bases between them. The CDR3 contains 15 residues. This chain's CDR3 is CASSGRRENTGELFF. In nucleotides, the CDR3 is TGCGCCAGCAGCGGGCGGAGGGAAAACACCGGGGAGCTGTTTTTT.

The chain uses TRBV9 and TRBJ2-3, with 12 bases aligning to TRBD2. Losses at the gene ends were 4 bases for V and 4 bases for J; bases not matched to a gene: 10. The V gene's germline CDR1 is SGDLS and CDR2 YYNGEE. CDR3 length equals 17 residues. The CDR3 is CASSRRTSGEVADTQYF. The CDR3 DNA reads as TGTGCCAGCAGCCGACGGACTAGCGGGGAGGTGGCAGATACGCAGTATTTT.

CDR3 residues: CASSERRIYEQYF. DNA of the CDR3: TGTGCCAGCAGTGAACGGCGGATCTACGAGCAGTACTTC. This chain joins TRBV6-1 and TRBJ2-7, with D hard to call. Trimming cost V 2 bases and J 3 bases, with 8 bases left between them. The CDR3 totals 13 residues. Germline CDR1 MNHNS, CDR2 SASEGT.

The CDR3 loop reads CARSLAARGKYF. The CDR3 DNA follows: TGTGCCAGAAGCTTGGCGGCTAGGGGTAAGTATTTT. V is TRBV5-3 and J is TRBJ2-3; TRBD1 is a possible D gene (5 bases). TRBV5-3 is an open reading frame whose function is uncertain. V lost 0 bases to trimming and J lost 13 bases, with 12 bases between them. The CDR3 consists of 12 residues.

Notes on this clone: A junction end diverges from the germline sequence, so it may reflect a read error. The same CDR3 also results from other DNA sequences found in this sample. The rearrangement uses TRBV2 and TRBJ1-2, with TRBD1 as a possible D gene (6 bases). This CDR3 region has 15 residues. Germline loops: CDR1 SNHLY, CDR2 FYNNEI. CDR3 coding DNA: TGCGCCAGCAGATTGGGGGCAGCCTATTCGGCGGGCTACACCTTC. It translates to CASRLGAAYSAGYTF.